This T cell receptor beta chain originates from a study of blood T cell repertoires in COVID-19. Study context: COVID-19 samples from acute and convalescent phases originated in the United States, Italy and Spain.

Profiling relied on immunoSEQ multiplex PCR, and the TCRdb table lists in-frame clones only, not all of them. The top ten hold more than 3.5% of the sample, which has 130,000 or so clones, roughly 89% seen once. V lost 6 bases to trimming and J lost 2 bases, with 19 bases between them. The germline CDR1 and CDR2 sequences are KGHSH and LQKENI. CDR3 length: 16 amino acids. In its sample, this clone was seen a few times. Seattle patients were enrolled during active infection and followed longitudinally. The sequence was collected from a man aged 60-69 years with COVID-19, enrolled during active disease. The rearrangement uses TRBV18 and TRBJ1-2; D unclear. The sample consisted of peripheral blood. CDR3 loop: CASSPASRGGNYGYTF. CDR3 nucleotide sequence: TGTGCCAGCTCCCCAGCCTCGCGGGGAGGGAACTATGGCTACACCTTC.